This is a list of T cell receptor beta chains from one sample in a study of blood T cell repertoires in COVID-19. Using immunoSEQ multiplex PCR, the repertoire was profiled, and TCRdb retains in-frame clones only, with some absent. The profile covers about 36,000 clones, with approximately 86% appearing a single time and approximately 20% taken by the ten largest. The sequencing sample was made of peripheral blood. The receptor source for this set is a man between 65 and 85 years old with acute or convalescent COVID-19. CDR3s include the opening cysteine and the closing phenylalanine or tryptophan. The D gene is left open where the match is weak. The listing skips clone size in some rows; elsewhere it reads once, few, many or a size class.

TRBD1,TRBV5-1,TRBJ1-4,NA,CASSLLQGAGEKLFF,TGCGCCAGCAGCTTGCTACAGGGGGCTGGAGAAAAACTGTTTTTT
TRBD1,TRBV5-1,TRBJ1-3,once,CASSRDRGPSGNTIYF,TGCGCCAGCAGCAGGGACAGGGGGCCATCTGGAAACACCATATATTTT
TRBD2,TRBV4-3,TRBJ2-1,NA,CASSQDRLAGGQSSYNEQFF,TGCGCCAGCAGCCAAGATAGACTAGCGGGAGGCCAGAGCTCCTACAATGAGCAGTTCTTC
TRBD1,TRBV5-1,TRBJ2-3,NA,CASSLGQGTTDTQYF,TGCGCCAGCAGCTTGGGACAGGGTACCACAGATACGCAGTATTTT
NA,TRBV4-2,TRBJ1-1,NA,CASSQDISQVEAFF,TGTGCCAGCAGCCAAGATATATCACAGGTTGAAGCTTTCTTT
TRBD2,TRBV11-2,TRBJ2-1,NA,CASSPGLAGPEQFF,TGTGCCAGCAGCCCAGGACTAGCGGGACCTGAGCAGTTCTTC
NA,TRBV5-1,TRBJ1-3,NA,CASSLGQTGNTIYF,TGCGCCAGCAGCTTGGGACAGACTGGAAACACCATATATTTT
NA,TRBV11-2,TRBJ1-1,NA,CASSPGVDPMNTEAFF,TGTGCCAGCAGCCCCGGGGTAGATCCCATGAACACTGAAGCTTTCTTT
NA,TRBV2,TRBJ2-1,once,CASSRNRENEQFF,TGTGCCAGCAGCCGAAACAGGGAGAATGAGCAGTTCTTC
NA,TRBV7-2,TRBJ1-5,NA,CASSPWTADQPQHF,TGTGCCAGCAGCCCCTGGACAGCTGATCAGCCCCAGCATTTT
NA,TRBV7-2,TRBJ1-2,NA,CASSPMGNQGFGYTF,TGTGCCAGCAGCCCTATGGGGAACCAGGGTTTTGGCTACACCTTC
TRBD2,TRBV19,TRBJ2-2,NA,CASRPGLAVPGELFF,TGTGCCAGTCGTCCAGGACTAGCTGTCCCCGGGGAGCTGTTTTTT
TRBD2,TRBV7-9,TRBJ2-7,few,CASSLISGGSYEQYF,TGTGCCAGCAGCTTAATCAGCGGGGGCTCCTACGAGCAGTACTTC
NA,TRBV5-4,TRBJ1-2,NA,CASSFNRLGRIVNYGYTF,TGTGCCAGCAGCTTTAATCGATTGGGGAGGATAGTTAACTATGGCTACACCTTC
NA,TRBV12-3/TRBV12-4,TRBJ2-1,NA,CASTLANNEQFF,TGTGCCAGCACGCTGGCAAACAATGAGCAGTTCTTC
TRBD1,TRBV18,TRBJ1-4,NA,CASSKGQAGNEKLFF,TGTGCCAGCTCAAAGGGACAGGCCGGGAATGAAAAACTGTTTTTT
NA,TRBV29-1,TRBJ1-2,NA,CSVSPPGVEGYTF,TGCAGCGTCTCTCCTCCGGGGGTTGAAGGCTACACCTTC
TRBD1,TRBV19,TRBJ1-4,NA,CASKRQGADEKLFF,TGTGCCAGCAAGCGACAGGGGGCCGATGAAAAACTGTTTTTT
TRBD1,TRBV7-2,TRBJ1-1,NA,CASSWGPGGAGTEAFF,TGTGCCAGCAGCTGGGGACCAGGGGGCGCGGGCACTGAAGCTTTCTTT
NA,TRBV15,TRBJ1-1,NA,CATSRDAGGGTEAFF,TGTGCCACCAGCAGAGATGCCGGGGGAGGTACTGAAGCTTTCTTT
TRBD2,TRBV7-3,TRBJ2-1,NA,CASSLFPGLAGGYEQFF,TGTGCCAGCAGCTTATTCCCGGGACTAGCGGGAGGTTATGAGCAGTTCTTC
TRBD1,TRBV6-5,TRBJ1-1,NA,CASRWTGMNTEAFF,TGTGCCAGCAGGTGGACAGGGATGAACACTGAAGCTTTCTTT
TRBD1,TRBV4-3,TRBJ1-2,NA,CASSQDYYTGQGYGYTF,TGCGCCAGCAGCCAAGATTATTACACGGGACAGGGTTATGGCTACACCTTC
NA,TRBV7-9,TRBJ1-4,few,CASSDQFGGREKLFF,TGTGCCAGCAGCGATCAATTCGGGGGTCGGGAAAAACTGTTTTTT
NA,TRBV18,TRBJ2-7,once,CASSPPRGNTYEQYF,TGTGCCAGCTCACCACCGAGAGGTAACACCTACGAGCAGTACTTC
NA,TRBV7-3,TRBJ2-2,NA,CASSLQGSVTTGELFF,TGTGCCAGCAGCTTACAGGGTTCCGTCACCACCGGGGAGCTGTTTTTT
NA,TRBV19,TRBJ2-3,NA,CASSVTSSADTQYF,TGTGCCAGTAGTGTTACTAGCAGCGCAGATACGCAGTATTTT
NA,TRBV5-6,TRBJ1-6,few,CASSFKERGYNSPLHF,TGTGCCAGCAGCTTCAAGGAGAGAGGCTATAATTCACCCCTCCACTTT
TRBD1,TRBV7-2,TRBJ1-4,NA,CASRQGVLTNEKLFF,TGTGCCAGCCGCCAGGGGGTTTTAACTAATGAAAAACTGTTTTTT
NA,TRBV4-3,TRBJ2-1,NA,CASSQGRNEQFF,TGCGCCAGCAGCCAAGGGCGGAATGAGCAGTTCTTC
NA,TRBV2,TRBJ2-5,NA,CASSEVEGETQYF,TGTGCCAGCAGTGAAGTCGAGGGAGAGACCCAGTACTTC
NA,TRBV21-1,TRBJ2-1,NA,CASSKSLSGPGYNEQFF,TGTGCCAGCAGCAAATCCCTTAGCGGCCCCGGGTACAATGAGCAGTTCTTC
NA,TRBV27,TRBJ2-7,NA,CASSLKAPGRALVYEQYF,TGTGCCAGCAGTTTAAAGGCCCCCGGCAGGGCCCTTGTCTACGAGCAGTACTTC
TRBD1,TRBV6-6,TRBJ1-6,NA,CASSPFAGTGVPNSPLHF,TGTGCCAGCAGTCCCTTCGCCGGGACAGGGGTCCCTAATTCACCCCTCCACTTT
NA,TRBV7-2,TRBJ2-7,once,CASSLGGDYEQYF,TGTGCCAGCAGCTTGGGGGGAGACTACGAGCAGTACTTC